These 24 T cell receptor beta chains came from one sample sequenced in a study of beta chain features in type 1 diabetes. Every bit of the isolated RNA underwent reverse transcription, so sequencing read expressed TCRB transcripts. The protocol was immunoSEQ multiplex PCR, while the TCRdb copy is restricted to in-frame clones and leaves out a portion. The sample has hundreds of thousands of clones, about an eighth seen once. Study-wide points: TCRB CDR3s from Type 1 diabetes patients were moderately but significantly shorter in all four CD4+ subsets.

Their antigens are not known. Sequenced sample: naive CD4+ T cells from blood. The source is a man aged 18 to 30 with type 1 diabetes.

The CDR3 loop reads CASSDGQYQETQYF. CDR3 DNA sequence: TGTGCCAGCAGCGATGGGCAGTACCAAGAGACCCAGTACTTC. The chain combines TRBV9 with TRBJ2-5; D is undetermined. Trimming took off 3 bases at V and 0 bases at J, with 9 bases between the two ends. Germline V gene lookup returns CDR1 SGDLS and CDR2 YYNGEE. CDR3 length equals 14 residues. Based on the CDR3 plus reference TRBV9 and TRBJ2-5, the full variable domain is DSGVTQTPKHLITATGQRVTLRCSPRSGDLSVYWYQQSLDQGLQFLIQYYNGEERAKGNILERFSAQQFPDLHSELNLSSLELGDSALYFCASSDGQYQETQYFGPGTRLLVL.

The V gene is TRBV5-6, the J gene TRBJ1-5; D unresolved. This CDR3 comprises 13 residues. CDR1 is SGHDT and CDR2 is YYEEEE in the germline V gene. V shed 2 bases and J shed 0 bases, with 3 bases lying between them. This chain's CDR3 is CASSFFSNQPQHF. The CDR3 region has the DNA TGTGCCAGCAGCTTTTTTAGCAATCAGCCCCAGCATTTT.

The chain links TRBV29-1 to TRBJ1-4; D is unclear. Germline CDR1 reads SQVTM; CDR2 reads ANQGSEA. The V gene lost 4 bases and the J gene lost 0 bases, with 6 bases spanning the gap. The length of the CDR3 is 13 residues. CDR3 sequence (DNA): TGCAGCGTTGGCAGAGCAACTAATGAAAAACTGTTTTTT. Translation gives CSVGRATNEKLFF.

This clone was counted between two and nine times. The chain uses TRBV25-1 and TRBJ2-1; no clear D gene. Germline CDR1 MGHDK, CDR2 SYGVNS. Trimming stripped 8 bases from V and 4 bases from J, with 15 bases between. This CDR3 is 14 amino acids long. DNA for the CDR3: TGTGCCAGCTCCAAGCCAGTATCTTACAATGAGCAGTTCTTC. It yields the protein CASSKPVSYNEQFF.

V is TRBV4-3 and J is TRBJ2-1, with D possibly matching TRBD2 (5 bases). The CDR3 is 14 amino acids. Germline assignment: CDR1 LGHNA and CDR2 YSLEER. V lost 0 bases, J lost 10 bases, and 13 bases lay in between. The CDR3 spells CASSQESRTDEQFF. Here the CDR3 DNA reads TGCGCCAGCAGCCAAGAGTCCAGGACTGACGAGCAGTTCTTC.

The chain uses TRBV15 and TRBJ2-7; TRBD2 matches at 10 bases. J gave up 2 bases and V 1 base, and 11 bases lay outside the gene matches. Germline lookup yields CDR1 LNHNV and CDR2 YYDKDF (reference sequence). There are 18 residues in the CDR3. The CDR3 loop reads CATSRGGLAGASAYEQYF. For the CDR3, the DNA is TGTGCCACCAGCAGAGGAGGCCTAGCGGGGGCTTCGGCCTACGAGCAGTACTTC.

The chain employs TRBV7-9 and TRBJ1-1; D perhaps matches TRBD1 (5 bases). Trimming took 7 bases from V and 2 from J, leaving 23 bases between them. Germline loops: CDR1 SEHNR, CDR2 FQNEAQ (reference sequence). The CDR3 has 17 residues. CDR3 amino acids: CASTPGPGPGPNTEAFF. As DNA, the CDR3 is TGTGCCAGCACCCCGGGCCCGGGTCCGGGACCCAACACTGAAGCTTTCTTT. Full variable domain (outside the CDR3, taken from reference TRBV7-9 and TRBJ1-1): DTGVSQNPRHKITKRGQNVTFRCDPISEHNRLYWYRQTLGQGPEFLTYFQNEAQLEKSRLLSDRFSAERPKGSFSTLEIQRTEQGDSAMYLCASTPGPGPGPNTEAFFGQGTRLTVV.

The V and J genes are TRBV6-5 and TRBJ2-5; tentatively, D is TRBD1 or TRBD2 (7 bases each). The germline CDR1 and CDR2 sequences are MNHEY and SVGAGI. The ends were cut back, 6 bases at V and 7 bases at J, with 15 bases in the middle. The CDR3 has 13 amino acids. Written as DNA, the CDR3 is TGTGCCAGCAGAACAGACAGGGAGGGGACCCAGTACTTC. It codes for CASRTDREGTQYF.

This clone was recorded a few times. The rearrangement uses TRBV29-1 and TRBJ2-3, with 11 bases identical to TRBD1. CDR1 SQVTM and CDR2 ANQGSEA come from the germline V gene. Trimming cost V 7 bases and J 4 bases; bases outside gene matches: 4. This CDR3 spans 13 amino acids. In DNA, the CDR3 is TGCAGCGGGACAGGGGGCTTTTCAGATACGCAGTATTTT. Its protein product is CSGTGGFSDTQYF.

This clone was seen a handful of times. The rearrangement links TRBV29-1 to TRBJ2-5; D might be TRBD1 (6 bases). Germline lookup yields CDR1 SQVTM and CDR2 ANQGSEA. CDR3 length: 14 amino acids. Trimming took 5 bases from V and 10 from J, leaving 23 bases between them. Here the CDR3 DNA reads TGCAGCGTTTCCGGGACACTCGCGATGGGAGACCAGTACTTC. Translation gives CSVSGTLAMGDQYF.

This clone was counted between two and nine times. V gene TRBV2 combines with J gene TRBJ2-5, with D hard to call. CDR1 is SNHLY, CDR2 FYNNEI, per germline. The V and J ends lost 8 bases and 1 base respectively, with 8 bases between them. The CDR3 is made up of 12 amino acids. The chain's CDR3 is CASRIFQETQYF. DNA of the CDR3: TGTGCCAGCCGCATTTTCCAAGAGACCCAGTACTTC.

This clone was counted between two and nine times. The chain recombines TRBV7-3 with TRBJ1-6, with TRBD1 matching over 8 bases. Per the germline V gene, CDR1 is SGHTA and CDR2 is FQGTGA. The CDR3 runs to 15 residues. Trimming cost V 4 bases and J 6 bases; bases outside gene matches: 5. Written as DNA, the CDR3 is TGTGCCAGCAGCTCTGGACAGGGAGGTAATTCACCCCTCCACTTT. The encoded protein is CASSSGQGGNSPLHF.

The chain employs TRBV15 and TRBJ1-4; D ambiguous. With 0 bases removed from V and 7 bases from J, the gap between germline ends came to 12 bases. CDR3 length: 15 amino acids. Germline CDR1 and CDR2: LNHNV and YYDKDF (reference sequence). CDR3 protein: CATSRDLEVGEKLFF. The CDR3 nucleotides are TGTGCCACCAGCAGAGATCTGGAGGTTGGTGAAAAACTGTTTTTT.

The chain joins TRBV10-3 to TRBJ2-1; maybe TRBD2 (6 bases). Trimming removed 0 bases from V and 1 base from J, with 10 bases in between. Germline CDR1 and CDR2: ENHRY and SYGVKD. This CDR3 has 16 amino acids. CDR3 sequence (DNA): TGTGCCATCAGTGAGTCGACTAGAGGGTCCTACAATGAGCAGTTCTTC. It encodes CAISESTRGSYNEQFF.

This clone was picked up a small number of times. CDR3 loop: CASSQETQSNYGYTF. The CDR3 DNA is TGTGCCAGCAGCCAAGAGACACAATCTAACTATGGCTACACCTTC. This chain joins TRBV4-2 and TRBJ1-2; no definite D call. Germline loops: CDR1 LGHNA, CDR2 YNFKEQ. V was trimmed by 0 bases and J by 0 bases, leaving 8 bases between them. The CDR3 totals 15 residues.

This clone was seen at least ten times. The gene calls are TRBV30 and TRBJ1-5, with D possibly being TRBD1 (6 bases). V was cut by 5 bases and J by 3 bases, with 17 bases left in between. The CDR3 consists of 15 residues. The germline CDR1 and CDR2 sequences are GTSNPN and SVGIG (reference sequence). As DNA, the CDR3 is TGTGCCTGGGTAGAGCAGGGGCTACCCAATCAGCCCCAGCATTTT. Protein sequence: CAWVEQGLPNQPQHF.

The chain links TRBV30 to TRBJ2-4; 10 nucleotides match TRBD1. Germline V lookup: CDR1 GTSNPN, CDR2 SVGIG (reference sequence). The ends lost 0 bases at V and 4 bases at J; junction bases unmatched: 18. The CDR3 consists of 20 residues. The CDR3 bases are TGTGCCTGGAGTGTACAAGTGACAGGGGGCAGAGCGGCCAGAAAAAACATTCAGTACTTC. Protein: CAWSVQVTGGRAARKNIQYF.

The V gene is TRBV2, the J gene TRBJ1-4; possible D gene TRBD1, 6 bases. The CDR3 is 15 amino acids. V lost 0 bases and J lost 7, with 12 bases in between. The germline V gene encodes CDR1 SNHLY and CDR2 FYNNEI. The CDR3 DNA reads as TGTGCCAGCAGTGAAGCGCATGGCAGGGGTGAAAAACTGTTTTTT. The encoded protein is CASSEAHGRGEKLFF.

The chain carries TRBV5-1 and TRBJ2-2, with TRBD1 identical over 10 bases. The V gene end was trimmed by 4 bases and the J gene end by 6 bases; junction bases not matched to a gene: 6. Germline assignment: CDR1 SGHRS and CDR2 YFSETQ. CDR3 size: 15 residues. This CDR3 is CASSPTGGLPGELFF. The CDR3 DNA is TGCGCCAGCAGCCCGACAGGGGGCCTACCCGGGGAGCTGTTTTTT.

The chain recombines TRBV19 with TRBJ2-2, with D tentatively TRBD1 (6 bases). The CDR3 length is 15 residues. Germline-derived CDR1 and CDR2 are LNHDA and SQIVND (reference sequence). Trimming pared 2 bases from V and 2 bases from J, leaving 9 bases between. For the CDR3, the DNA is TGTGCCAGTAGTATAACAGGGAGCAACACCGGGGAGCTGTTTTTT. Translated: CASSITGSNTGELFF. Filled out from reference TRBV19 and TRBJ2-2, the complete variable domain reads DGGITQSPKYLFRKEGQNVTLSCEQNLNHDAMYWYRQDPGQGLRLIYYSQIVNDFQKGDIAEGYSVSREKKESFPLTVTSAQKNPTAFYLCASSITGSNTGELFFGEGSRLTVL.

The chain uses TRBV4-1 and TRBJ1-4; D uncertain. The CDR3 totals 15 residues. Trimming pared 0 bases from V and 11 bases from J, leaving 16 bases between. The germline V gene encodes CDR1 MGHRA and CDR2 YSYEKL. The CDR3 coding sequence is TGCGCCAGCAGCCAAGAGACTGCTACCCCTGGGAAACTGTTTTTT. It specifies CASSQETATPGKLFF.

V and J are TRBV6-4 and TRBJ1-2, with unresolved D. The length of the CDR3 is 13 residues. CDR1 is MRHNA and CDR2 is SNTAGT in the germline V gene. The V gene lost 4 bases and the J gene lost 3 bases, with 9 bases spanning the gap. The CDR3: CASSVDGDYGYTF. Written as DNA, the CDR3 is TGTGCCAGCAGTGTAGATGGAGACTATGGCTACACCTTC.

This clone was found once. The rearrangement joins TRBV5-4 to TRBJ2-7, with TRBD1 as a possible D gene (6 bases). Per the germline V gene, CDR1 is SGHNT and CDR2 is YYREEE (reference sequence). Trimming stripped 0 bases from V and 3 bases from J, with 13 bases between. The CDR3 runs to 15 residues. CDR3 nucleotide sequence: TGTGCCAGCAGCTTGGCCAAATCAGGGGACTACGAGCAGTACTTC. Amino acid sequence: CASSLAKSGDYEQYF. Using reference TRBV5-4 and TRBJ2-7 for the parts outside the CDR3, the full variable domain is ETGVTQSPTHLIKTRGQQVTLRCSSQSGHNTVSWYQQALGQGPQFIFQYYREEENGRGNFPPRFSGLQFPNYSSELNVNALELDDSALYLCASSLAKSGDYEQYFGPGTRLTVT.

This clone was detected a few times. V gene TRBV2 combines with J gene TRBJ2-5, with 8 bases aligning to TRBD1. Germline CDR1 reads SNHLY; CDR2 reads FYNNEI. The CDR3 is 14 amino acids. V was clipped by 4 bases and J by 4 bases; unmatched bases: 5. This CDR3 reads CASSADRAGETQYF. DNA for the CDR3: TGTGCCAGCAGTGCGGACAGGGCCGGAGAGACCCAGTACTTC.